Listed here are 32 T cell receptor beta chains from one sample, sequenced in a study of early T cells in non-severe SARS-CoV-2 infection. TCRdb recomputed calls from the 5' RACE reads with MiXCR, one row per CDR3 protein. The table shows 80,000 or so distinct CDR3 sequences, with roughly 12% occurring only once. Sequences were obtained from whole blood. Source of these receptors: an adult who was a healthcare worker with PCR-confirmed SARS-CoV-2 infection or an uninfected control (not recorded which).

In this sample, this clonotype turned up a few times. J is TRBJ2-1 and V is TRBV19, with unresolved D. CDR3 size: 13 residues. Germline V CDR1 and CDR2: LNHDA, SQIVND (reference sequence). Trimming cost V 5 bases and J 10 bases, with 15 bases left between them. DNA of the CDR3: TGTGCCAGTAGTTCAACCCTGCCTGAAGAGCAGTTCTTC. Its translation is CASSSTLPEEQFF.

The V gene is TRBV9, the J gene TRBJ2-2; D is unclear. This CDR3 has 14 residues. Trimming pared 0 bases from V and 7 bases from J, leaving 10 bases between. Germline V gene lookup returns CDR1 SGDLS and CDR2 YYNGEE. CDR3 DNA: TGTGCCAGCAGCGTAGGTAGGGTCAGCGGGGAGCTGTTTTTT. Residues: CASSVGRVSGELFF.

The sample holds a few counts of this clonotype. The chain links TRBV20-1 to TRBJ2-2; 10 positions agree with TRBD2. CDR1 is DFQATT and CDR2 is SNEGSKA in the germline V gene (reference sequence). The V gene end was trimmed by 5 bases and the J gene end by 4 bases; junction bases not matched to a gene: 10. The CDR3 totals 16 residues. The CDR3 here is CSAPLPSGSFTGELFF. In nucleotides, the CDR3 is TGCAGTGCTCCCCTCCCTAGCGGGAGTTTCACCGGGGAGCTGTTTTTT.

This clonotype showed up many times. CDR3 in DNA: TGTGCCAGTAGTATAGATCAGACAGGTACCTACGAGCAGTACTTC. It specifies CASSIDQTGTYEQYF. The genes are TRBV19 and TRBJ2-7; D possibly corresponds to TRBD1 (6 bases). CDR1 is LNHDA, CDR2 SQIVND, per germline (reference sequence). V dropped 0 bases and J dropped 2 bases, with 11 bases sitting between them. The CDR3 extends over 15 amino acids.

In its sample, this clonotype was seen many times. The chain carries TRBV28 and TRBJ1-5; D is undetermined. The CDR3 runs 17 residues. With 3 bases removed from V and 5 bases from J, the gap between germline ends came to 20 bases. Germline assignment: CDR1 MDHEN and CDR2 SYDVKM. The CDR3 here is CASSLSPRIRLDQPQHF. The CDR3 DNA reads TGTGCCAGCAGTTTGAGCCCCCGCATACGCCTGGATCAGCCCCAGCATTTT. The variable domain in full, with the rest retrieved from reference TRBV28 and TRBJ1-5, is DVKVTQSSRYLVKRTGEKVFLECVQDMDHENMFWYRQDPGLGLRLIYFSYDVKMKEKGDIPEGYSVSREKKERFSLILESASTNQTSMYLCASSLSPRIRLDQPQHFGDGTRLSIL.

This clonotype was detected ten times or more. The J gene is TRBJ2-7, the V gene TRBV5-1; 7 nucleotides align to TRBD1. Germline V gives CDR1 SGHRS, CDR2 YFSETQ. The CDR3 loop spans 13 amino acids. Trimming cost V 7 bases and J 6 bases; bases outside gene matches: 10. The CDR3 protein is CASRRTGEVEQYF. DNA of the CDR3: TGCGCCAGCCGCCGGACAGGTGAGGTCGAGCAGTACTTC.

The V call is TRBV5-1, the J call TRBJ2-2, with D tentatively TRBD1 (7 bases). The V gene's germline CDR1 is SGHRS and CDR2 YFSETQ. The germline V and J ends were trimmed by 4 bases and 3 bases, with 13 bases remaining between them. The CDR3 is 15 amino acids. CDR3: CASSEQGTYTGELFF. The CDR3 bases are TGCGCCAGCAGCGAACAGGGGACTTACACCGGGGAGCTGTTTTTT.

This clonotype was counted only a few times. CDR3 amino acids: CASSQGQGDQPQHF. As DNA, the CDR3 is TGTGCCAGCAGCCAAGGACAGGGGGATCAGCCCCAGCATTTT. The chain carries TRBV3-1 and TRBJ1-5, with 9 bases fitting TRBD1. CDR3 length: 14 amino acids. Per the germline V gene, CDR1 is LGHDT and CDR2 is YNNKEL (reference sequence). V lost 1 base, J lost 5 bases, and 0 bases stayed unmatched.

In its sample, this clonotype was seen many times. The genes are TRBV18 and TRBJ2-7; D tentatively reads TRBD1 or TRBD2 (5 bases each). Germline CDR1 and CDR2: KGHSH and LQKENI. CDR3 length equals 14 residues. Trimming removed 3 bases at V and 2 bases at J, with 11 bases between. The CDR3, as DNA: TGTGCCAGCTCACCCACTGGGGGAACCTACGAGCAGTACTTC. Its protein is CASSPTGGTYEQYF. Filled out from reference TRBV18 and TRBJ2-7, the complete variable domain reads NAGVMQNPRHLVRRRGQEARLRCSPMKGHSHVYWYRQLPEEGLKFMVYLQKENIIDESGMPKERFSAEFPKEGPSILRIQQVVRGDSAAYFCASSPTGGTYEQYFGPGTRLTVT.

This clonotype has more than one count but fewer than ten. J is TRBJ2-1 and V is TRBV7-9; 7 nucleotides line up with TRBD2. CDR3 length equals 15 residues. Germline lookup yields CDR1 SEHNR and CDR2 FQNEAQ (reference sequence). After removal of 4 bases from V and 10 bases from J, the junction contained 13 bases not matched to a gene. The CDR3 protein is CASSYRLADELEQFF. The CDR3 DNA is TGTGCCAGCAGCTACAGACTAGCCGACGAGTTGGAGCAGTTCTTC.

This clonotype appeared many times. The chain joins TRBV29-1 to TRBJ1-2, with D hard to call. CDR1 is SQVTM, CDR2 ANQGSEA, per germline. V lost 4 bases, J lost 2 bases, and 8 bases lay in between. This CDR3 comprises 12 residues. CDR3 residues: CSVGPGNYGYTF. The DNA of the CDR3 is TGCAGCGTTGGACCGGGAAACTATGGCTACACCTTC. Full variable domain (remainder filled in from reference TRBV29-1 and TRBJ1-2): SAVISQKPSRDICQRGTSLTIQCQVDSQVTMMFWYRQQPGQSLTLIATANQGSEATYESGFVIDKFPISRPNLTFSTLTVSNMSPEDSSIYLCSVGPGNYGYTFGSGTRLTVV.

This clonotype was seen at least ten times. The V gene is TRBV27, the J gene TRBJ2-4; 11 bases fit TRBD2. After removal of 3 bases from V and 2 bases from J, the junction contained 3 bases not matched to a gene. The V gene's germline CDR1 is MNHEY and CDR2 SMNVEV (reference sequence). This CDR3 comprises 16 residues. This CDR3 reads CASSFLAGGTKNIQYF. The CDR3 DNA is TGTGCCAGCAGTTTCCTAGCGGGAGGTACCAAAAACATTCAGTACTTC.

This clonotype was picked up many times. The chain uses TRBV4-2 and TRBJ2-7; tentatively, D is TRBD1 (5 bases). Germline-derived CDR1 and CDR2 are LGHNA and YNFKEQ. With 4 bases removed from V and 3 bases from J, the gap between germline ends came to 10 bases. The CDR3 has 13 residues. Written as DNA, the CDR3 is TGTGCCAGCAGCCCAGGGATCTTCTACGAGCAGTACTTC. Its protein product is CASSPGIFYEQYF.

This clonotype was recorded many times. V gene TRBV6-6 combines with J gene TRBJ1-5; the D gene is possibly TRBD1 (6 bases). With 7 bases removed from V and 4 bases from J, the gap between germline ends came to 8 bases. Germline lookup yields CDR1 MNHNY and CDR2 SVGAGI (reference sequence). The CDR3 contains 12 residues. The DNA of the CDR3 is TGTGCCAGCAAGGGGGGAAATCAGCCCCAGCATTTT. Its protein is CASKGGNQPQHF.

This clonotype has at least ten counts. The genes are TRBV7-7 and TRBJ1-3, with D hard to call. The ends were cut back, 5 bases at V and 3 bases at J, with 11 bases in the middle. The germline V gene has CDR1 SSHAT and CDR2 FNYEAQ (reference sequence). This CDR3 has 14 amino acids. CDR3 sequence reads: CASSPEEGGNTIYF. The CDR3 DNA follows: TGTGCCAGCAGCCCGGAGGAGGGTGGAAACACCATATATTTT.

The CDR3 bases are TGTGCCACTCTTCCGGGACAGATTTTCGGGGCTCTTGGAAACACCATATATTTT. As protein: CATLPGQIFGALGNTIYF. The J gene is TRBJ1-3, the V gene TRBV28; 7 bases match TRBD1. The CDR3 extends over 18 amino acids. Per the germline V gene, CDR1 is MDHEN and CDR2 is SYDVKM. Germline trimming cut 10 bases from V and 3 bases from J; bases unmatched to any gene: 21.

This clonotype came up many times. V usage is TRBV6-5 and J usage is TRBJ2-1, with TRBD2 identical over 7 bases. CDR1 and CDR2 from the germline V gene are MNHEY and SVGAGI. CDR3 length equals 15 residues. Trimming at V came to 5 bases and at J to 5 bases, leaving 9 bases not matched to a gene. In nucleotides, the CDR3 is TGTGCCAGCAGTCGATCGGGCGGGAGCCACAATGAGCAGTTCTTC. Encoded protein: CASSRSGGSHNEQFF.

The chain couples TRBV28 to TRBJ2-7, with 10 bases fitting TRBD2. Germline CDR1 MDHEN, CDR2 SYDVKM. CDR3 length equals 16 residues. Germline trimming cut 3 bases from V and 1 base from J; bases unmatched to any gene: 6. The CDR3 DNA follows: TGTGCCAGCAGTTTGTGGGCTAGCGGGAGTTCCTACGAGCAGTACTTC. This sequence encodes CASSLWASGSSYEQYF.

In its sample, this clonotype was seen many times. Likely a read error: the CDR3 ends without its conserved phenylalanine or tryptophan. Because the CDR3's place on the DNA is in doubt, the DNA is left out and the CDR3 is given as listed by TCRdb. The chain links TRBV7-9 to TRBJ2-3. The CDR3 contains 9 residues when both ends are counted. The germline V gene encodes CDR1 SEHNR and CDR2 FQNEAQ (reference sequence). The CDR3 here is CASSSTESE.

This clonotype was picked up many times. The chain has TRBV7-9 and TRBJ2-1; tentative D call: TRBD2 (5 bases). CDR1 and CDR2 (germline): SEHNR, FQNEAQ (reference sequence). The CDR3 contains 13 residues. The V end lost 5 bases, the J end lost 8 bases, and 13 bases lay between the germline ends. The CDR3 DNA reads as TGTGCCAGCAGCCTCCGGGGTGTCGATGAGCAGTTCTTC. Amino acids: CASSLRGVDEQFF.

This clonotype was counted only a few times. The chain combines TRBV29-1 with TRBJ1-1; D might be TRBD1 (5 bases). The length of the CDR3 is 12 residues. The germline V gene encodes CDR1 SQVTM and CDR2 ANQGSEA. V lost 3 bases to trimming and J lost 7 bases, with 12 bases between them. CDR3 DNA sequence: TGCAGCGTTGATGGTCAGGGCAGTGAAGCTTTCTTT. This gives the protein CSVDGQGSEAFF.

The genes are TRBV29-1 and TRBJ1-1, with D uncertain. Germline lookup yields CDR1 SQVTM and CDR2 ANQGSEA. The CDR3 runs to 13 residues. Trimming pared 1 base from V and 3 bases from J, leaving 9 bases between. DNA for the CDR3: TGCAGCGTTGAAGCGAAGAGGGACACTGAAGCTTTCTTT. It codes for CSVEAKRDTEAFF.

This clonotype was observed a handful of times. The CDR3 DNA reads as TGCAGTGGCTGGGCGTACACCGGGGAGCTGTTTTTT. Translating it yields CSGWAYTGELFF. The rearrangement uses TRBV29-1 and TRBJ2-2, with D unresolved. Per germline, CDR1 SQVTM and CDR2 ANQGSEA. The CDR3 has 12 amino acids.

Ten or more counts support this clonotype. The chain has TRBV7-9 and TRBJ2-5; 10 positions match TRBD1. The germline CDR1 and CDR2 sequences are SEHNR and FQNEAQ (reference sequence). This CDR3 region has 16 residues. V trimming: 5 bases; J trimming: 4 bases; junction bases outside the gene matches: 10. CDR3: CASSPLLGQGGETQYF. The CDR3 nucleotides read TGTGCCAGCAGCCCCTTGTTAGGACAGGGGGGAGAGACCCAGTACTTC. Full variable domain (rest looked up from reference TRBV7-9 and TRBJ2-5): DTGVSQNPRHKITKRGQNVTFRCDPISEHNRLYWYRQTLGQGPEFLTYFQNEAQLEKSRLLSDRFSAERPKGSFSTLEIQRTEQGDSAMYLCASSPLLGQGGETQYFGPGTRLLVL.

The sample holds a few counts of this clonotype. V usage is TRBV24-1 and J usage is TRBJ2-3, with D unclear. The V and J ends lost 0 bases and 3 bases respectively, with 9 bases between them. Looked up from germline, CDR1 is KGHDR and CDR2 is SFDVKD. This CDR3 has 15 residues. CDR3 loop: CATSDLKTATDTQYF. Here the CDR3 DNA reads TGTGCCACCAGTGATTTGAAAACGGCGACAGATACGCAGTATTTT.

This clonotype has only a few counts. The V and J genes are TRBV7-9 and TRBJ1-2; possibly TRBD1 for D (6 bases). The germline CDR1 and CDR2 sequences are SEHNR and FQNEAQ (reference sequence). The V and J ends lost 5 bases and 6 bases respectively, with 19 bases between them. The CDR3 totals 15 residues. The CDR3 nucleotides read TGTGCCAGCAGCCCACACTCAGGGGCTTTCGATGGCTACACCTTC. It translates to CASSPHSGAFDGYTF.

This clonotype was counted between two and nine times. The chain uses TRBV18 and TRBJ1-4, with TRBD1 as a possible D gene (5 bases). The CDR3 sequence is 13 residues long. Trimming took 7 bases from V and 4 from J, leaving 10 bases between them. CDR1 KGHSH and CDR2 LQKENI come from the germline V gene. The CDR3 DNA reads as TGTGCCAGCTTCCGGGGCCTTAATGAAAAACTGTTTTTT. Its translation: CASFRGLNEKLFF.

This clonotype has ten or more counts. The J gene is TRBJ2-3, the V gene TRBV6-6; maybe TRBD2 (5 bases). The CDR3 is made up of 19 amino acids. Germline CDR1 reads MNHNY; CDR2 reads SVGAGI (reference sequence). V lost 4 bases and J lost 3, with 26 bases in between. The CDR3 is CASSSLGSVGRVRTDTQYF. CDR3 coding DNA: TGTGCCAGCAGTTCACTAGGGTCCGTCGGGCGGGTTAGAACAGATACGCAGTATTTT.

The chain couples TRBV18 to TRBJ2-2; perhaps TRBD1 as D (6 bases). This CDR3 spans 16 amino acids. V lost 3 bases and J 4 bases, leaving 15 bases between the germline ends. Germline V lookup: CDR1 KGHSH, CDR2 LQKENI. The chain's CDR3 is CASSPRPTGPTGELFF. The CDR3 DNA is TGTGCCAGCTCACCTCGTCCGACAGGACCCACCGGGGAGCTGTTTTTT.

Many counts were recorded for this clonotype. The V call is TRBV11-2, the J call TRBJ2-7; 9 bases align to TRBD1. V lost 0 bases to trimming and J lost 4 bases; unmatched junction nucleotides: 10. CDR1 and CDR2 from the germline V gene are SGHAT and FQNNGV. This CDR3 is 17 amino acids long. The CDR3 loop reads CASSLDRGQGPGYEQYF. The CDR3 bases are TGTGCCAGCAGCTTAGATCGAGGACAGGGGCCCGGGTACGAGCAGTACTTC.

This clonotype was seen at least ten times. The chain has TRBV29-1 and TRBJ2-1; D possibly corresponds to TRBD2 (5 bases). The germline V gene encodes CDR1 SQVTM and CDR2 ANQGSEA. Trimming cost V 3 bases and J 8 bases, with 11 bases left between them. The CDR3 runs 12 residues. The CDR3 DNA reads as TGCAGCGTTGAGCTAGCTCGGGATGAGCAGTTCTTC. This sequence encodes CSVELARDEQFF.

This rearrangement joins TRBV28 to TRBJ2-7; D is possibly TRBD2 (6 bases). CDR3 length: 16 amino acids. Germline CDR1 reads MDHEN; CDR2 reads SYDVKM. V was trimmed by 5 bases and J by 1 base, leaving 18 bases between them. Here the CDR3 DNA reads TGTGCCAGCAGTCTGAGCTGGGCTAGCGAATCCTACGAGCAGTACTTC. Protein: CASSLSWASESYEQYF.